This T cell receptor beta chain comes out of a study of CXCR3-negative and CXCR3-positive naive CD8 T cells. Study-wide points: Whereas both naive subsets had comparably high diversity, memory CD8+ cells had much lower diversity. Hydrophobicity was higher for TRB CDR3s found in CXCR3-positive naive cells than in CXCR3-negative naive cells.

CDR1 SGHTA and CDR2 FQGNSA come from the germline V gene. The CDR3 loop spans 14 amino acids. Concerning this clonotype itself: Its matching antigen is unknown.

In preparing the TRB cDNA libraries, 5' RACE with UMI labels was used. TCRdb reprocessed the 5' RACE reads and reports one entry per CDR3 protein, with no DNA. The table lists about 120,000 distinct CDR3 sequences. The TCR originated in a human donor in good health. Some clones in this sample may be carry-over from other donors' samples. The material sequenced was naive CXCR3+ CD8+ T cells from blood. Documented subset: CD45RO-CCR7+CD27+CD95- naive CD8+ T cells expressing CXCR3 (TNR3+). The rearrangement uses TRBV7-2 and TRBJ1-2. This chain's CDR3 is CASSPTTGTFGYTF.